These 12 T cell receptor beta chains came from one sample sequenced in a study of T cell repertoires in cytomegalovirus infection. For these TCRs, the target antigens are not known. TCRdb called the reads again in MiXCR, with one record for every CDR3 protein. The sample includes hundreds of thousands of distinct CDR3 sequences, around 35% seen only once; the top ten take around a sixth. The source was cultured PBMCs, collected from culture after CMV antigen stimulation. The receptor set was obtained from a human donor in good health (CMV status not recorded). Some clones in this sample may be carry-over from other donors' samples.

The genes are TRBV7-2 and TRBJ2-3; 7 nucleotides match TRBD2. The CDR3 is 18 amino acids. Germline CDR1 reads SGHTA; CDR2 reads FQGNSA. V shed 1 base, J shed 5 bases, and the junction held 15 bases outside the gene matches. Here the CDR3 reads CASSLESGEGLNGDTQYF. CDR3 sequence (DNA): TGTGCCAGCAGCTTAGAAAGTGGGGAGGGCCTTAATGGAGATACGCAGTATTTT.

The table lists this clonotype with a few counts. The chain couples TRBV5-4 to TRBJ2-2, with TRBD1 identical over 7 bases. Germline V CDR1 and CDR2: SGHNT, YYREEE (reference sequence). Losses at the gene ends were 4 bases for V and 1 base for J; bases not matched to a gene: 7. CDR3 length equals 16 residues. The CDR3 is CASSPGTGVNTGELFF. The CDR3 nucleotides are TGTGCCAGCAGCCCTGGTACAGGGGTGAACACCGGGGAGCTGTTTTTT.

V usage is TRBV12-3 or TRBV12-4 and J usage is TRBJ1-5, with D tentatively TRBD1 (5 bases). Trimming took 6 bases from V and 6 from J, leaving 15 bases between them. The CDR3 covers 14 residues. The CDR3 loop is CASSPGGVGQPQHF. As DNA, the CDR3 is TGTGCCAGCAGCCCTGGGGGGGTCGGTCAGCCCCAGCATTTT.

This rearrangement joins TRBV7-2 to TRBJ2-1; D is possibly TRBD1 or TRBD2 (5 bases each). CDR1 is SGHTA and CDR2 is FQGNSA in the germline V gene. The V end lost 0 bases, the J end lost 9 bases, and 12 bases lay between the germline ends. CDR3 length equals 14 residues. Here the CDR3 DNA reads TGTGCCAGCAGCTTAGCGATCCGGGGCGGTGAGCAGTTCTTC. It yields the protein CASSLAIRGGEQFF.

This clonotype was observed a handful of times. This chain uses TRBV2 with TRBJ1-1; no firm D call. This CDR3 has 13 residues. With 5 bases removed from V and 11 bases from J, the gap between germline ends came to 18 bases. Germline V gene lookup returns CDR1 SNHLY and CDR2 FYNNEI. Here the CDR3 reads CASSSPRGGRAFF. CDR3 coding DNA: TGTGCCAGCAGTTCTCCCCGAGGCGGAAGGGCTTTCTTT.

V gene TRBV6-6 combines with J gene TRBJ1-1; TRBD1 matches 8 bases. The V segment lost 0 bases and the J segment 0 bases; nucleotides outside the gene matches: 3. The CDR3 has 16 residues. Per the germline V gene, CDR1 is MNHNY and CDR2 is SVGAGI (reference sequence). The CDR3 bases are TGTGCCAGCAGTTACTCCACAGGGGGGATGAACACTGAAGCTTTCTTT. Protein sequence: CASSYSTGGMNTEAFF.

This clonotype was seen only a few times. The chain combines TRBV7-9 with TRBJ2-5; 8 nucleotides align to TRBD1. The CDR3 is 15 residues long. CDR1 SEHNR and CDR2 FQNEAQ come from the germline V gene (reference sequence). With 5 bases clipped from V and 5 bases from J, the junction kept 10 bases outside the gene matches. For the CDR3, the DNA is TGTGCCAGCAGCCCACCAGGGGGCGCAGGGGAGACCCAGTACTTC. This gives the protein CASSPPGGAGETQYF.

The CDR3 loop reads CASSISVGSYNEQFF. The CDR3 region has the DNA TGTGCCAGTAGTATCTCTGTTGGGTCCTACAATGAGCAGTTCTTC. The rearrangement joins TRBV19 to TRBJ2-1; D is undetermined. From germline, CDR1 is LNHDA and CDR2 SQIVND (reference sequence). The length of the CDR3 is 15 residues. V was pared by 3 bases and J by 1 base, with 10 bases between.

V usage is TRBV10-3 and J usage is TRBJ1-5; no firm D call. The CDR3 consists of 13 residues. Germline CDR1 and CDR2: ENHRY and SYGVKD. Deletions cut 0 bases from V and 5 bases from J, with 5 bases between. CDR3 sequence reads: CAISESGDQPQHF. In DNA form, the CDR3 reads TGTGCCATCAGTGAGTCCGGGGATCAGCCCCAGCATTTT.

The V and J genes are TRBV15 and TRBJ2-4; possibly TRBD1 or TRBD2 for D (7 bases each). Germline lookup yields CDR1 LNHNV and CDR2 YYDKDF (reference sequence). Trimming left V 0 bases short and J 5 bases short, with 17 bases between. The CDR3 is made up of 17 amino acids. The CDR3 sequence is CATSRDYQGEGQNIQYF. For the CDR3, the DNA is TGTGCCACCAGCAGAGATTATCAGGGGGAGGGTCAAAACATTCAGTACTTC.

The table lists this clonotype with many counts. The chain is built from TRBV7-7 and TRBJ1-3, with no clear D. Trimming removed 3 bases from V and 4 bases from J, with 7 bases in between. CDR1 and CDR2 from the germline V gene are SSHAT and FNYEAQ (reference sequence). The CDR3 has 13 residues. The CDR3 bases are TGTGCCAGCAGCTTGTCCACAGGAAACACCATATATTTT. This gives the protein CASSLSTGNTIYF.

Points on this clonotype: As the CDR3 is not closed by the conserved phenylalanine or tryptophan, this likely results from a read error. The V and J genes are TRBV7-2 and TRBJ1-2; TRBD1 might be the D (5 bases). Trimming stripped 2 bases from V and 0 bases from J, with 10 bases between. This CDR3 comprises 15 residues. Germline-derived CDR1 and CDR2 are SGHTA and FQGNSA. The CDR3 DNA follows: TGTGCCAGCAGCTTATTGACAGTACCTAACTATGGCTACACCCTC. As protein: CASSLLTVPNYGYTL.